The following is a TCR beta chain sequence with its context. There are a few counts of this clonotype. The specificity of this receptor is unknown. Per-base quality was not reported, and no clone a single base away is much larger than it. Looking up the germline V gene (reference sequence) yields CDR1 DFQATT and CDR2 SNEGSKA. V is trimmed back by 0 bases and J by 3 bases, and the junction contains 5 bases that no gene match accounts for. The CDR3 spans 14 residues, from the cysteine through the phenylalanine. The entry retains the CDR3 DNA only, 42 bases that are in frame from base 1. Receptors were amplified or captured by PCR. The sequencer was an Illumina HiSeq 2500. Molecular barcoding was employed in the preparation of TCR libraries, with unique molecular identifiers being used to normalize TCRbeta repertoire quantification. TCRdb reprocessing: public reads trimmed at Q25 with fastp, clones called with MiXCR, in-frame beta chains kept. Rows are combined by CDR3 protein, so each entry shows the most common genes and DNA. For this sample there are hundreds of thousands of distinct CDR3 sequences; roughly 15% appear just once. The ten largest clonotypes hold 5% of the sample.

The data were taken from a study of T-cell reconstitution after alpha-beta-depleted transplantation in children listed by TCRdb under 2016. A note on the overall study: T-cell immune reconstitution after TCRalphabeta/CD19-depleted allogeneic hematopoietic cell transplantation in children was quantitatively tracked in the study by means of TCR repertoire profiling. Paper-wide results and their limitations: The apparently early alphabetaT-cell count recovery about two months after transplant was reportedly dependent on only several hundred rapidly expanded clones derived from non-depleted graft cells. The frequencies of hyperexpanded clones fell over the following months, and after one year, T-cell counts and TCRbeta diversity were mostly attributed to newly produced T cells. In some patients, high TCRbeta diversity at day 60 was attributed to recipient T cells and intrathymic progenitors that had survived conditioning.

The sample's treatment or condition label is to be understood as: allogeneic hematopoietic cell transplantation with graft depleted of TCRalphabeta T cells and CD19 B cells. The transplant recipients were children given TCRalphabeta/CD19-depleted allogeneic hematopoietic cell grafts. This clonotype originated in a male patient younger than 18 who had a stem cell transplant for acute lymphoblastic leukemia, so the T cells may come from the graft donor. The sequence links TRBV20-1 to TRBJ2-7; 7 central nucleotides agree with TRBD2. The material was PBMCs, mostly from graft donor cells, obtained 360 days after TCRalphabeta/CD19-depleted stem cell transplant. The CDR3 loop reads CSARDTERGYEQYF. The DNA sequence is given as TGCAGTGCTAGAGATACAGAGCGGGGCTACGAGCAGTACTTC.